The source of this T cell receptor (beta chain) is a study of T cells in Graves' hyperthyroidism and ophthalmopathy. Under 3 months was the duration of disease in ophthalmopathy patients, who also had a Clinical Activity Score of at least 3 and a NOSPECS grade of at least 4. Exclusion followed for patients with uncontrolled infection, other autoimmune disease, pregnancy or lactation. There were TCR beta CDR3 regions amplified from RNA transcripts. TCR CDR3 underwent first-round RT-PCR with the HTBI primer set. Each CDR3 protein is one row after TCRdb ran MiXCR on the multiplex PCR reads. The top ten clones hold 45% to 55% of a sample with about 460,000 distinct CDR3 sequences, about 20% of them seen once. V was pared by 5 bases and J by 2 bases, with 6 bases of the junction left unmatched. The CDR3 spans 14 residues. Germline V gene data show CDR1 as LNHDA and CDR2 as SQIVND (reference sequence). Comment on this clonotype: The antigen remains unidentified.

Study-level findings and limits: Most clonotypes that expanded in the thyroid above 0.001 also showed up in blood.

The sequence was collected from a woman between 65 and 79 years old with Graves' ophthalmopathy. J is TRBJ2-7 and V is TRBV19, with 7 bases identical to TRBD1. What was sequenced was blood. CDR3: CASSHRDSPYEQYF. CDR3 bases: TGTGCCAGTAGTCACCGGGACAGCCCCTACGAGCAGTACTTC.